This T cell receptor beta chain was retrieved from a study of cytomegalovirus exposure and HLA in healthy donors. A word on this clone: Its antigen is currently unknown.

V lost 6 bases to trimming and J lost 0 bases, with 11 bases between them. This CDR3 spans 14 amino acids. The V gene's germline CDR1 is MNHEY and CDR2 SMNVEV (reference sequence). Whole-study findings and limits: Most TCR sequences were rare, but some public TCRs occurred in many donors.

The PCR made use of 60 Vbeta and 13 Jbeta primers. In the original analysis: An analysis performed later counted about 80 million unique TCR beta chains (roughly 10 million of them shared). TCRdb's copy holds only in-frame clones and misses some; the assay was immunoSEQ multiplex PCR. The DNA was the basis for D and trimming; V, J and clone size are from that table. The table records 250,000 to 350,000 clones, 75% to 90% of them present only once. Material: PBMCs. V usage is TRBV27 and J usage is TRBJ1-1; a possible D gene is TRBD1 (5 bases). The receptor comes from a man between 40 and 49 years old in good health and CMV-seropositive. CDR3: CASSPGLLNTEAFF. CDR3 DNA sequence: TGTGCCAGCAGCCCGGGACTTTTGAACACTGAAGCTTTCTTT.